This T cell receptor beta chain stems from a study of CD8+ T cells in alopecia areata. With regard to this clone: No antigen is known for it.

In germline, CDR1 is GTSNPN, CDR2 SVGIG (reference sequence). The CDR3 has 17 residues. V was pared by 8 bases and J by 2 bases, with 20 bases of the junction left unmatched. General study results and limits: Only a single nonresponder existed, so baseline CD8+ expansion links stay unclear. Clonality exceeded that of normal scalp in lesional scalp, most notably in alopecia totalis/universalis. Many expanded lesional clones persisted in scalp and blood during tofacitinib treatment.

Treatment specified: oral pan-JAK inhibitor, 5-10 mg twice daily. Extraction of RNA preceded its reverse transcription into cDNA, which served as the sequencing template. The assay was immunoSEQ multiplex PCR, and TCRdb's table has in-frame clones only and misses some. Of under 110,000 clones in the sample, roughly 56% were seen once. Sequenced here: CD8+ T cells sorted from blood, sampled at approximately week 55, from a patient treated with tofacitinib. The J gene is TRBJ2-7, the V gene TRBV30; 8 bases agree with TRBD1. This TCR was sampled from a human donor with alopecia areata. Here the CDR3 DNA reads TGTGCCCATACGATTAACAGGGGACAGGTGGGGGCCTACGAGCAGTACTTC. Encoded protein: CAHTINRGQVGAYEQYF.